The clone carrying this T cell receptor beta chain was seen a handful of times. Its target is not known. The sequenced template was cDNA made from the entire isolated RNA. Sequencing used immunoSEQ multiplex PCR; TCRdb keeps in-frame clones, though not all of them. Among about 240,000 clones listed, about 15% were seen once. The sample is drawn from a study of beta chain features in type 1 diabetes. Study-wide results and limits: VDJ junctions in type 1 diabetes patients carried more deletions and fewer insertions. These data did not resolve whether HLA type affects TCRB rearrangement. High TCR expression in some cells could lead to their over-representation in cDNA sequencing. Moderate yet significant TCRB CDR3 shortening was seen in Type 1 diabetes patients in all four CD4+ subsets. Although PCR might favor shorter templates, it would do so equally in patients and controls.

The germline V gene encodes CDR1 SGHTA and CDR2 FQGNSA. V shed 4 bases and J 1 base; nucleotides not matched to a gene: 4. The CDR3 is 14 residues long. V is TRBV7-2 and J is TRBJ2-7; TRBD1 matches at 7 bases. This clonotype originated in a man under 40 with type 1 diabetes. Sequences were obtained from naive CD4+ T cells from blood. The CDR3 DNA sequence: TGTGCCAGCAGCTCTCCGGGACAGTCCTACGAGCAGTACTTC. Protein product: CASSSPGQSYEQYF.